A selection of T cell receptor beta chains follows, all from one sample in a study of blood T cell repertoires in COVID-19. The method was immunoSEQ multiplex PCR; TCRdb's version includes in-frame clones alone and lacks a portion of them. The sample carries about 150,000 clones, 75% to 90% recorded once. The sequencing sample was made of peripheral blood. The receptors were sampled from a man in his sixties with acute or convalescent COVID-19. CDR3s include the opening cysteine and the closing phenylalanine or tryptophan. D genes are given only for firm matches. Some rows mark clone size as missing; the rest say once, few, many or name a class of expanded clone.

V gene	clone size	J gene	D gene	CDR3 protein	CDR3 DNA
TRBV7-2	.	TRBJ1-5	.	CASSLGAWESNQPQHF	TGTGCCAGCAGCTTAGGGGCCTGGGAGAGCAATCAGCCCCAGCATTTT
TRBV4-2	.	TRBJ2-5	.	CASSQDQPGIMKTQYF	TGTGCCAGCAGCCAAGATCAACCAGGGATCATGAAGACCCAGTACTTC
TRBV20-1	.	TRBJ1-2	.	CRAGLNYGYTF	TGCAGGGCGGGACTTAACTATGGCTACACCTTC
TRBV7-8	few	TRBJ1-1	.	CASSLSQITEAFF	TGTGCCAGCAGCTTATCACAGATCACTGAAGCTTTCTTT
TRBV11-2	once	TRBJ2-7	TRBD2	CASSFSAGGQYEQYF	TGTGCCAGCAGCTTTTCGGCGGGAGGGCAGTACGAGCAGTACTTC
TRBV29-1	.	TRBJ1-1	TRBD1	CSVTGTGDTEAFF	TGCAGCGTTACCGGGACAGGGGACACTGAAGCTTTCTTT
TRBV3-1/TRBV3-2	once	TRBJ2-7	TRBD1	CASSLRTGRPYEQYF	TGTGCCAGCAGCCTTCGGACAGGGAGACCCTACGAGCAGTACTTC
TRBV19	.	TRBJ2-3	.	CASRGARRGRTDTQYF	TGTGCCTCCAGGGGGGCCCGGAGGGGGCGCACAGATACGCAGTATTTT
TRBV11-1	.	TRBJ1-2	TRBD1	CASSLGTGGSGYGYTF	TGTGCCAGCAGCTTAGGGACAGGGGGATCCGGCTATGGCTACACCTTC
TRBV2	.	TRBJ1-5	TRBD1	CASLGQGAGQPQHF	TGTGCCAGCCTGGGACAGGGGGCGGGTCAGCCCCAGCATTTT
TRBV10-3	.	TRBJ1-5	TRBD1	CAISESKGAKGHQPQHF	TGTGCCATCAGTGAGTCGAAGGGGGCAAAGGGACATCAGCCCCAGCATTTT
TRBV9	.	TRBJ2-2	.	CASSRWGERTGELFF	TGTGCCAGCAGCCGTTGGGGGGAAAGAACCGGGGAGCTGTTTTTT
TRBV28	few	TRBJ1-3	TRBD1	CASSFDRGYGNTIYF	TGTGCCAGCAGTTTTGACAGGGGGTATGGAAACACCATATATTTT
TRBV2	.	TRBJ1-1	.	CASSVQGTHTEAFF	TGTGCCAGCAGCGTACAGGGAACCCACACTGAAGCTTTCTTT
TRBV28	.	TRBJ1-3	TRBD1	CASRTGGSRNTIYF	TGTGCCAGCAGAACAGGGGGGAGTAGGAACACCATATATTTT
TRBV19	.	TRBJ2-1	TRBD2	CASSPSGGYNEQFF	TGTGCCAGTAGTCCTAGCGGGGGGTACAATGAGCAGTTCTTC
TRBV10-3	once	TRBJ2-5	TRBD2	CAISPRLAGGETQYF	TGTGCCATCAGTCCTAGACTAGCGGGGGGAGAGACCCAGTACTTC
TRBV18	.	TRBJ2-7	.	CASSPRREEQYF	TGTGCCAGCTCACCAAGAAGGGAGGAGCAGTACTTC
TRBV4-1	.	TRBJ2-1	TRBD2	CASSPTSARYNEQFF	TGCGCCAGCAGCCCGACTAGCGCCCGATACAATGAGCAGTTCTTC
TRBV2	.	TRBJ1-2	TRBD1	CASSQRQGYGYTF	TGTGCCAGCAGTCAGCGACAGGGGTATGGCTACACCTTC
TRBV6-5	once	TRBJ1-5	.	CASRAGGGNQPQHF	TGTGCCAGCAGGGCAGGAGGGGGCAATCAGCCCCAGCATTTT
TRBV27	.	TRBJ2-7	TRBD1	CASSPGQGVPRSYEQYF	TGTGCCAGCAGTCCGGGACAGGGGGTTCCAAGGTCCTACGAGCAGTACTTC
TRBV12-5	.	TRBJ1-3	TRBD1	CASGPPGQSSGNTIYF	TGTGCTAGTGGGCCGCCGGGACAGAGCTCTGGAAACACCATATATTTT
TRBV27	few	TRBJ2-4	.	CASRGADLAKNIQYF	TGTGCCAGCAGGGGGGCGGATCTAGCCAAAAACATTCAGTACTTC
TRBV18	once	TRBJ1-2	.	CASSPWTDGNGYTF	TGTGCCAGCTCACCCTGGACAGATGGAAACGGCTACACCTTC
TRBV4-1	.	TRBJ2-1	TRBD2	CASSYPSGTNEQFF	TGCGCCAGCAGCTACCCTAGCGGGACTAATGAGCAGTTCTTC
TRBV29-1	.	TRBJ2-1	.	CSVEDNGNEQFF	TGCAGCGTTGAAGATAACGGGAATGAGCAGTTCTTC
TRBV6-5	.	TRBJ1-2	.	CASAKEGQYYGYTF	TGTGCCAGCGCAAAAGAAGGACAATACTATGGCTACACCTTC
TRBV7-3	.	TRBJ2-6	.	CASSLTAVGANVLTF	TGTGCCAGCAGCTTAACTGCGGTTGGGGCCAACGTCCTGACTTTC
TRBV5-4	.	TRBJ1-2	.	CASSLEKGPGGYTF	TGTGCCAGCAGCTTGGAGAAGGGCCCGGGGGGCTACACCTTC
TRBV19	.	TRBJ2-3	TRBD2	CASSIGRATSLANTQYF	TGTGCCAGTAGTATTGGGAGGGCAACCTCGCTTGCTAATACGCAGTATTTT
TRBV5-1	.	TRBJ1-4	.	CASRDPRVPNEKLFF	TGCGCCAGCAGGGATCCCAGGGTCCCTAATGAAAAACTGTTTTTT
TRBV5-1	.	TRBJ2-2	TRBD2	CASKTSPNTGELFF	TGCGCCAGCAAGACTAGCCCCAACACCGGGGAGCTGTTTTTT
TRBV6-5	.	TRBJ1-6	.	CASRSRTVNNSPLHF	TGTGCCAGCAGGAGTCGGACAGTAAATAATTCACCCCTCCACTTT
TRBV19	.	TRBJ1-1	.	CASGMLYELSGNTEAFF	TGTGCCAGTGGTATGTTGTACGAGCTGAGCGGAAACACTGAAGCTTTCTTT
TRBV5-6	.	TRBJ2-1	TRBD2	CASSFDGGRGPYNEQFF	TGTGCCAGCAGCTTTGACGGCGGGAGGGGACCCTACAATGAGCAGTTCTTC
TRBV7-9	once	TRBJ1-4	TRBD1	CASSGGDRVSEKLFF	TGTGCCAGCAGCGGGGGAGACAGGGTTAGTGAAAAACTGTTTTTT
TRBV5-1	.	TRBJ1-6	TRBD1	CASSAGQGASPLHF	TGCGCCAGCAGCGCGGGACAGGGGGCATCACCCCTCCACTTT
TRBV6-6	.	TRBJ2-1	.	CASMEGAPGNEQFF	TGTGCCAGCATGGAGGGAGCCCCGGGGAATGAGCAGTTCTTC
TRBV28	.	TRBJ2-1	TRBD2	CASSLRGGSGRRQFF	TGTGCCAGCAGTTTAAGGGGGGGTAGCGGGAGGAGGCAGTTCTTC